One sample yielded the 19 T cell receptor beta chains listed below, sequenced in a study of T cells in Graves' hyperthyroidism and ophthalmopathy (dated by TCRdb to about 2019). The library relied on multiplex PCR. This sample was sequenced with an Illumina HiSeq 2000. TCR beta CDR3 regions were amplified from RNA transcripts. For the first round of RT-PCR on the TCR CDR3, the HTBI primer set was used together with the Qiagen OneStep RT-PCR kit. TCRdb redid the processing of the public reads, applying fastp at Q25 and MiXCR, and retained in-frame beta chains. Rows are unified per CDR3 protein, each entry keeping the most common DNA and genes. This sample holds hundreds of thousands of distinct CDR3 sequences; approximately 25% were observed only once. Of the sample, about 11% is held by the ten largest clones. Material for sequencing was blood. The origin of the receptors is a woman aged 25 to 39 with Graves' ophthalmopathy.

The rearrangement joins TRBV6-2 or TRBV6-3 to TRBJ1-2, with D hard to call. With 6 bases removed from V and 0 bases from J, the gap between germline ends came to 14 bases. Germline V gene lookup returns CDR1 MNHEY and CDR2 SVGEGT. This CDR3 has 15 amino acids. The CDR3 spells CASRLLTVANYGYTF. The DNA for the CDR3 is TGTGCCAGCAGACTGCTTACAGTAGCTAACTATGGCTACACCTTC.

There are a few counts of this clonotype. The rearrangement links TRBV5-1 to TRBJ1-2; 7 nucleotides agree with TRBD1. The CDR3 spans 13 residues. Per the germline V gene, CDR1 is SGHRS and CDR2 is YFSETQ. Trimming removed 7 bases from V and 3 bases from J; junction bases left unmatched: 6. The CDR3 nucleotides read TGCGCCAGCGGAACAGGGGAGGACTATGGCTACACCTTC. Its translation: CASGTGEDYGYTF.

CDR3 DNA sequence: TGTGCCACCAGTGATCAGAGGGGTTGGAGCTATGGCTACACCTTC. Its protein product is CATSDQRGWSYGYTF. V is TRBV24-1 and J is TRBJ1-2; possibly TRBD1 for D (5 bases). Germline CDR1 is KGHDR and CDR2 is SFDVKD. V was clipped by 3 bases and J by 4 bases, with 14 bases between them. The CDR3 contains 15 residues.

This clonotype was observed at least ten times. The V gene is TRBV9, the J gene TRBJ2-1, with a possible D match to TRBD1 (5 bases). The CDR3 runs 18 residues. The V gene's germline CDR1 is SGDLS and CDR2 YYNGEE. Deletions cut 3 bases from V and 2 bases from J, with 21 bases between. The CDR3 loop reads CASSAEQTVLGTYNEQFF. The CDR3 DNA is TGTGCCAGCAGCGCCGAGCAGACAGTTCTCGGAACCTACAATGAGCAGTTCTTC.

A note on this clonotype: The junction does not match germline at one end; this may be a read error. J is TRBJ2-2 and V is TRBV6-2 or TRBV6-3; 8 positions match TRBD1. The CDR3 sequence is 15 residues long. Per the germline V gene, CDR1 is MNHEY and CDR2 is SVGEGT. CDR3 residues: CASSQDRVWAGELCF. The CDR3 DNA is TGTGCCAGCAGTCAGGACAGGGTTTGGGCCGGGGAGCTGTGTTTT.

This clonotype was recorded at least ten times. This rearrangement joins TRBV30 to TRBJ1-1; D unresolved. The CDR3 totals 14 residues. With 0 bases removed from V and 10 bases from J, the gap between germline ends came to 18 bases. The germline CDR1 and CDR2 sequences are GTSNPN and SVGIG (reference sequence). DNA of the CDR3: TGTGCCTGGAGTGTATTGTCGGGTCGGTTCGTAGCTTTCTTT. It is translated as CAWSVLSGRFVAFF.

The chain uses TRBV12-5 and TRBJ2-5, with no clear D. The CDR3 is made up of 12 amino acids. Trimming left V 7 bases short and J 4 bases short, with 10 bases between. Germline CDR1 reads LGHNT; CDR2 reads FRNRAP. The CDR3 loop reads CASALWGETQYF. In DNA form, the CDR3 reads TGTGCTAGTGCCCTCTGGGGAGAGACCCAGTACTTC.

The chain employs TRBV28 and TRBJ1-5; maybe TRBD1 (6 bases). The CDR3 is 14 amino acids. Germline V gene lookup returns CDR1 MDHEN and CDR2 SYDVKM. Trimming stripped 6 bases from V and 10 bases from J, with 19 bases between. For the CDR3, the DNA is TGTGCCAGCAGGGAGGGGGGGTCGGCTTTTCCCCAGCATTTT. Its protein product is CASREGGSAFPQHF.

This clonotype was seen a handful of times. The rearrangement links TRBV11-2 to TRBJ2-6; 8 bases match TRBD1. CDR1 is SGHAT, CDR2 FQNNGV, per germline. J lost 0 bases, V lost 5 bases, and 9 bases had no gene match. The CDR3 runs to 18 residues. The CDR3 bases are TGTGCCAGCAGCCGAGGACAGGGCAAAACCTCTGGGGCCAACGTCCTGACTTTC. This gives the protein CASSRGQGKTSGANVLTF.

The chain joins TRBV6-1 to TRBJ2-7; D perhaps matches TRBD2 (5 bases). The CDR3 totals 15 residues. The germline CDR1 and CDR2 sequences are MNHNS and SASEGT. V was shortened by 3 bases and J by 5 bases, with 17 bases between the two germline ends. DNA for the CDR3: TGTGCCAGCAGTGAGGCGACCGCGGGCGTCGACGAGCAGTACTTC. It is translated as CASSEATAGVDEQYF.

This clonotype was recorded many times. V and J are TRBV6-5 and TRBJ2-7, with 7 bases that match TRBD1. The V segment lost 1 base and the J segment 6 bases; nucleotides outside the gene matches: 3. The CDR3 runs to 13 residues. The germline CDR1 and CDR2 sequences are MNHEY and SVGAGI. CDR3: CASSYLNRGEQYF. The CDR3 DNA reads TGTGCCAGCAGTTACTTAAACAGGGGCGAGCAGTACTTC.

This clonotype was recorded at least ten times. The V call is TRBV30, the J call TRBJ2-1, with no clear D. Germline V gene data show CDR1 as GTSNPN and CDR2 as SVGIG (reference sequence). V was shortened by 0 bases and J by 5 bases, with 8 bases between the two germline ends. The CDR3 has 13 residues. CDR3 residues: CAWSVSRHNEQFF. The CDR3, as DNA: TGTGCCTGGAGTGTGAGCAGACACAATGAGCAGTTCTTC.

In this sample, this clonotype turned up many times. The gene calls are TRBV7-2 and TRBJ1-1, with D maybe TRBD1 (5 bases). Per the germline V gene, CDR1 is SGHTA and CDR2 is FQGNSA. CDR3 size: 13 residues. Trimming took off 5 bases at V and 7 bases at J, with 14 bases between the two ends. This chain's CDR3 is CASSPGGYGEAFF. CDR3 bases: TGTGCCAGCAGCCCCGGGGGGTACGGTGAAGCTTTCTTT.

This clonotype was counted ten times or more. The J gene is TRBJ1-1, the V gene TRBV20-1, with D hard to call. The CDR3 contains 11 residues. The V and J ends lost 8 bases and 4 bases respectively, with 11 bases between them. Germline loops: CDR1 DFQATT, CDR2 SNEGSKA (reference sequence). CDR3 bases: TGCAGTCTCTTTAAGGGCACTGAAGCTTTCTTT. It codes for CSLFKGTEAFF.

This sequence joins TRBV12-5 and TRBJ1-2; D is uncertain. In germline, CDR1 is LGHNT, CDR2 FRNRAP. V dropped 7 bases and J dropped 8 bases, with 17 bases sitting between them. CDR3 length: 13 amino acids. CDR3 bases: TGTGCTAGTGATACCCGGGAGGATTTGGGCTACACCTTC. It codes for CASDTREDLGYTF.

This chain connects TRBV3-1 to TRBJ2-3; 8 nucleotides align to TRBD2. The CDR3 runs to 17 residues. V dropped 0 bases and J dropped 3; count of bases not matched to a gene: 8. Germline lookup yields CDR1 LGHDT and CDR2 YNNKEL (reference sequence). CDR3 sequence: CASSQDTGGLITDTQYF. CDR3 in DNA: TGTGCCAGCAGCCAAGATACGGGGGGGCTCATTACAGATACGCAGTATTTT.

The chain is built from TRBV20-1 and TRBJ1-3; D may be TRBD1 (6 bases). The CDR3 extends over 16 amino acids. The germline V and J ends were trimmed by 0 bases and 4 bases, with 16 bases remaining between them. The germline CDR1 and CDR2 sequences are DFQATT and SNEGSKA (reference sequence). The CDR3 nucleotides read TGCAGTGCTAGAGATCCCGCGGTGAGGGGGGGAAACACCATATATTTT. This translates into CSARDPAVRGGNTIYF.

V usage is TRBV20-1 and J usage is TRBJ2-7; 9 bases map to TRBD2. The CDR3 is 14 amino acids. The V gene's germline CDR1 is DFQATT and CDR2 SNEGSKA (reference sequence). The V and J ends lost 5 bases and 3 bases, in that order; junction bases with no gene match: 8. The CDR3 region is CSARDAGGLYEQYF. CDR3 DNA: TGCAGTGCTCGGGATGCGGGGGGGCTCTACGAGCAGTACTTC.

The V gene is TRBV4-2, the J gene TRBJ1-1; the D is unclear. Between the trimmed V and J ends, which lost 2 bases and 3 bases, there was a span of 13 bases. Germline-derived CDR1 and CDR2 are LGHNA and YNFKEQ. The CDR3 extends over 15 amino acids. The CDR3, as DNA: TGTGCCAGCAGCCAAATTTTCAGACGGGACACTGAAGCTTTCTTT. This gives the protein CASSQIFRRDTEAFF.